This T cell receptor (beta chain) was sequenced for a study of shared clonotypes between healthy human individuals (dated by TCRdb to 2019 to 2021). With regard to the full study: The cohort included three men and a couple of women between 18 and 49 years of age. For each donor, three plates each were used for CD4 naive and CD4 memory, two plates were used for CD8 naive, and one plate was used for CD8 memory. To estimate repertoire size and how much clonotypes are shared between individuals, the study performed deep sequencing of blood TCR repertoires from a few healthy adults. To increase sequencing depth and limit assay-specific biases, TCR repertoire library preparation and sequencing were carried out by different laboratories using diverse techniques. Per donor, leukapheresis produced somewhere between about 0.9 and 10 billion PBMCs.

The donors were healthy, HIV-negative adults with no recently reported acute infections or vaccinations. All donors were Caucasian adults living in Nashville, Tennessee, USA. CD4+ T cells were enriched by magnetic negative selection; naive cells were then positively selected on CD45RA, and the negative fraction formed the memory subset. After blood collection by leukapheresis, PBMCs were isolated using Ficoll-Histopaque density gradient centrifugation and then cryopreserved in the vapor phase of liquid nitrogen. Analytical flow cytometry was used to check the purity and quantity of each magnetically sorted T cell population. Each sorted fraction had its genomic DNA isolated and then quantified by UV absorbance on a Nanodrop 2000c. General findings and caveats noted by the study authors: Based on pairwise subsampling, the degree of clonotype sharing among donors was expected to be affected by sequencing depth. Incomplete sequencing was indicated by rarefaction of sorted-subset datasets, despite the large sequencing depth. Because the study included only a small number of donors, the genetic and exposure-history diversity represented was limited. Clonotypes shared by all four sorted-subset donors showed higher generation probabilities than non-shared clonotypes. Only blood was sampled, and tissue TCR repertoires likely differ from those in blood. Approximately 5% of naive CD4, 3.5% of naive CD8, 2% to 2.5% of memory CD4, and roughly 0.4% of memory CD8 clonotypes were shared across a few donors. Naive subsets generally had larger estimated clonotype richness than memory subsets did.

Inclusive of the bounding cysteine and phenylalanine, the CDR3 is 15 residues long. Kept here is only the CDR3 DNA, which spans 45 bases and is read in frame from base 1. Germline trimming amounts to 0 bases on V and 4 bases on J, with 4 as the count of junction bases outside the gene matches. Via the germline V gene, CDR1 is SGDLS and CDR2 YYNGEE. Concerning this clone itself: Its cognate antigen has yet to be identified. Base qualities are not at hand, and no much larger clone is one base apart.

TCR CDR3 regions were amplified from genomic DNA by multiplex PCR using the deep immunoSEQ assay. For each cell subset, the extracted genomic DNA was distributed evenly across all wells of several immunoSEQ 96-well plates, and each plate served as one replicate. For sorted subsets, each replicate PCR was loaded with about 0.2 ug genomic DNA, equivalent to 30,000 to 35,000 T cell genomes. The purified libraries were quantified using a Qubit 3.0 fluorometer, sized with a Bioanalyzer 2100, and then quantified again using the KAPA Library Quantification kit. Every immunoSEQ 96-well plate was sequenced on a separate single-read 150-cycle Illumina NextSeq 550 flow cell. In the paper's pipeline: The immunoSEQ output contained only junctional sequences without quality scores, so filtering could not match that applied to full-length reads. Sequences were annotated with PyIR, a Python wrapper for IgBLAST v1.9, using IMGT germline references to assign V/J genes and CDR3. Any read was removed if the V/J assignment was weak (E-value above 1e-6), the CDR3 was missing, or the read contained stop codons, out-of-frame junctions, or ambiguous translated residues. V3J clonotypes were defined by identical inferred V gene, J gene, and CDR3 amino acid sequence. Percentage overlap between repertoires was computed as shared unique clonotypes divided by the size of the smaller repertoire. Three approaches were used to assess repertoire richness: RTK rarefaction, the Chao1 estimator, and Recon v2.1 estimates of unobserved clonotypes. OLGA was used to compute generation probabilities for all TCRbeta clonotypes that the gDNA method yielded from a few donors. TCRdb retrieved this table from immuneACCESS and kept in-frame rearrangements only. Not all clones are present; in checked studies, unresolved V genes account for under half, and no reason is known for the remainder. V, J and clone size are taken as reported in that table, and D and trimming were inferred from the DNA itself. The sample table records millions of clones; 85% to 95% of these occur just once. The ten biggest clones cover roughly 0.13% of the sample.

The chain employs TRBV9 and TRBJ2-1; 7 nucleotides in the junction match TRBD2. The receptor's source is a young man in good health. The sequencing sample was made of naive CD4+ T cells sorted from blood. This sample's cell subset or site label indicates: CD45RA+ positively selected. The base sequence is TGTGCCAGCAGCGTAGAGCGGGGAGGTTACAATGAGCAGTTCTTC. Its protein is CASSVERGGYNEQFF.